This T cell receptor (beta chain) came from a study of control samples from healthy donors and cancer patients. Sequencing used immunoSEQ multiplex PCR; TCRdb keeps in-frame clones, though not all of them. Among about 49,000 clones listed, about 92% were seen once. Between the trimmed V and J ends, which lost 5 bases and 6 bases, there was a span of 22 bases. The CDR3 spans 16 residues. CDR1 and CDR2 from the germline V gene are SGHTA and FQGNSA. The receptor was derived from a young man with colorectal cancer. The sample taken for sequencing was PBMCs. The chain couples TRBV7-2 to TRBJ1-2; possible D gene TRBD1, 6 bases. The CDR3 loop is CASSLIGPTGANGYTF. The CDR3 DNA reads TGTGCCAGCAGCCTTATAGGACCAACGGGGGCGAATGGCTACACCTTC.